The following is a TCR beta chain sequence with its context. The antigen it recognizes is unknown. This sequence may be a read error, since a much larger clone differs from it by one base. From its cysteine to its phenylalanine, the CDR3 spans 14 amino acids. Only the CDR3 region is kept as DNA, spanning 42 bases read in frame from base 1. From V the trimming removes 8 bases and from J it removes 0 bases, while the gene matches leave 6 bases of the junction unaccounted for. The iRepertoire nested amplicon-rescue multiplex PCR (arm-PCR) platform was used to amplify TCR alpha and beta CDR3 regions from RNA. The input for one-step reverse transcription and amplification was about 100-450 ng of either tissue mRNA or PBMC total RNA. Following bead purification, Illumina adapters were added through a secondary multiplex PCR, and the libraries were then gel-purified between 200 and 400 bp. Internal 6-nucleotide barcodes were carried by the libraries and were used for demultiplexing. Libraries were sequenced on an Illumina MiSeq with 2x220 or 2x250 nucleotide paired-end reads. In the source study's methods: Paired reads were merged with FLASH 1.2.11 and aligned to the GRCh37 human genome with BWA-MEM before extracting TRA and TRB reads. An IMGT-derived reference of cassette sequences and CDR3 motifs, with pseudogenes included, was used for V and J assignment. Three-frame translation of reads was performed, and productive CDR3s were defined as those with a C...FGXG motif and no stop codons. Unique combinations of V-J cassette pair and CDR3 amino acid sequence were defined as clonotypes. Filtering of reads was based on Hamming distance, with the threshold set by the sequence error rate of each sample in mapped regions. TCRdb redid the processing of the public reads, applying fastp at Q25 and MiXCR, and retained in-frame beta chains. A single entry per CDR3 protein holds the most common genes and DNA from its merged rows. What appears here as the V and J calls and clone size reflects TCRdb's work, not the paper's. For this sample the table gives about 93,000 distinct CDR3 sequences, of which approximately 40% were detected only once. The ten most abundant clones make up approximately 38% of the sample.

The data derive from a study of glioma-infiltrating T cells listed by TCRdb under 2016. Background for the entire study: Glioma tissue, non-neoplastic brain tissue and matched peripheral blood mononuclear cells were used as sources from which TCR alpha- and beta-chain repertoires were sequenced. To measure divergence between tissue and blood T-cell populations, each tissue-infiltrating repertoire was compared with the peripheral blood repertoire of the same patient. Three low-grade glioma patients, roughly eight primary glioblastoma patients, and three non-glioma patients who contributed non-neoplastic brain tissue made up the paired cohort.

Beyond this particular receptor, the publication reports: Very few CDR3 sequences were found to be shared between tissue and blood, and this scarcity was attributed to high CDR3 diversity and limited sampling. VJ-independent divergence between tissue and blood was found to be below expectation in non-neoplastic patients but above expectation in all gliomas, particularly low-grade gliomas. Group comparisons were based on small numbers of patients: three non-neoplastic, three low-grade glioma and eight glioblastoma patients.

This clonotype was sampled from a human donor with low-grade glioma or glioblastoma, undergoing nonglioma brain surgery, or in good health (not recorded which). The chain links TRBV12-3 or TRBV12-4 with TRBJ2-7; 8 middle bases align to TRBD2. Sequences were obtained from glioma tissue, nonneoplastic brain tissue, or PBMCs (not recorded which). CDR3 reads: CASQTSEASYEQYF. The sequenced DNA: TGTGCCAGCCAGACTAGCGAAGCCTCCTACGAGCAGTACTTC.